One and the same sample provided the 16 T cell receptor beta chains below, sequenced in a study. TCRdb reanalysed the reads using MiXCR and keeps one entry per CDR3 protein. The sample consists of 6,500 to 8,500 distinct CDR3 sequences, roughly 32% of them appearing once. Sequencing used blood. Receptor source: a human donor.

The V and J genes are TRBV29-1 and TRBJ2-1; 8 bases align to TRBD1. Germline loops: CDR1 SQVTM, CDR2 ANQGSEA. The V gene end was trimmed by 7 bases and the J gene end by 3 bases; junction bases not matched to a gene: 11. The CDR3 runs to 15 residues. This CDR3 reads CSGSWTGQNYNEQFF. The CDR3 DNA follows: TGCAGCGGTTCCTGGACAGGGCAAAACTACAATGAGCAGTTCTTC.

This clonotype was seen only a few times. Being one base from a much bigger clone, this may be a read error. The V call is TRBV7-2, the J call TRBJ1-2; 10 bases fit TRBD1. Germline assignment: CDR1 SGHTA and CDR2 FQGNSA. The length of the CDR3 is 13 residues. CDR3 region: CASRQGAGTLLSF. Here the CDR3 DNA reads TGTGCCAGCCGACAGGGGGCAGGGACGCTCCTTTCCTTC. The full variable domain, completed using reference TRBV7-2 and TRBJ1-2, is GAGVSQSPSNKVTEKGKDVELRCDPISGHTALYWYRQSLGQGLEFLIYFQGNSAPDKSGLPSDRFSAERTGGSVSTLTIQRTQQEDSAVYLCASRQGAGTLLSFGSGTRLTVV.

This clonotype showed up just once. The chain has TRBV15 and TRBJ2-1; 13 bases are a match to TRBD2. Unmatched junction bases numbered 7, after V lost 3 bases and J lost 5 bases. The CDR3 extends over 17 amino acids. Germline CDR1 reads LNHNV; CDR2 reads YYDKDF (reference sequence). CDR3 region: CATSSVEGTSGNNEQFF. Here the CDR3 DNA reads TGTGCCACCAGCAGCGTGGAAGGGACTAGCGGGAACAATGAGCAGTTCTTC.

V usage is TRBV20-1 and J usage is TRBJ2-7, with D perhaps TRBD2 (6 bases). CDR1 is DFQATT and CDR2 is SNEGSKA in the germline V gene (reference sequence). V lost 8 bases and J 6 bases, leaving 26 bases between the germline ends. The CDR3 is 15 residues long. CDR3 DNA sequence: TGCAGTTCGATAAGCGGCATGGAGGGAGTCGGCGAGCAGTACTTC. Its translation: CSSISGMEGVGEQYF.

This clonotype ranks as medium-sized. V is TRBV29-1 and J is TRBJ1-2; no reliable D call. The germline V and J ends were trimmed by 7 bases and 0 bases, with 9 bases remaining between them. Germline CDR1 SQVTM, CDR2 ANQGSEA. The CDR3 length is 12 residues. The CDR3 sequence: CSAGGPNYGYTF. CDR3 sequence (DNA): TGCAGCGCCGGAGGCCCTAACTATGGCTACACCTTC.

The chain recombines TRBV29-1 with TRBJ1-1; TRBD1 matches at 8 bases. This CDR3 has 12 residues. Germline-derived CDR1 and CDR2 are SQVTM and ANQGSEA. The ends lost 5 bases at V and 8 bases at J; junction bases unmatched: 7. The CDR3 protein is CSVSGGRGEAFF. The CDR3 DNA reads TGCAGCGTTTCAGGGGGCAGAGGGGAAGCTTTCTTT. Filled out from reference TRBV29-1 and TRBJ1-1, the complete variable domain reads SAVISQKPSRDICQRGTSLTIQCQVDSQVTMMFWYRQQPGQSLTLIATANQGSEATYESGFVIDKFPISRPNLTFSTLTVSNMSPEDSSIYLCSVSGGRGEAFFGQGTRLTVV.

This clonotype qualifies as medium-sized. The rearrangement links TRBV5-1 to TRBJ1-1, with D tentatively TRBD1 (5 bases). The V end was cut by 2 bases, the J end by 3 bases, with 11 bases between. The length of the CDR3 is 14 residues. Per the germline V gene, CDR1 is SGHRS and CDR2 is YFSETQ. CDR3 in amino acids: CASSLGTGHTEAFF. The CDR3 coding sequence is TGCGCCAGCAGCTTAGGAACGGGGCACACTGAAGCTTTCTTT.

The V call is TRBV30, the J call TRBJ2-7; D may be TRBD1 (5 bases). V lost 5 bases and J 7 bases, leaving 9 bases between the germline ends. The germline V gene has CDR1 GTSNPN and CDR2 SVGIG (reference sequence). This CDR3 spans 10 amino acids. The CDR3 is CAWGHNEQYF. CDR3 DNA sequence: TGTGCCTGGGGACACAATGAGCAGTACTTC.

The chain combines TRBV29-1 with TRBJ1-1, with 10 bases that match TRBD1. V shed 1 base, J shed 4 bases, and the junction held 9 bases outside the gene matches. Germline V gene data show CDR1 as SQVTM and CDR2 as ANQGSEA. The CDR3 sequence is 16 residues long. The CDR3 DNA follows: TGCAGCGTTGAAGTACGGACAGGGGGTTGGAGCACTGAAGCTTTCTTT. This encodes CSVEVRTGGWSTEAFF.

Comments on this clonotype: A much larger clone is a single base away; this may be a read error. In DNA form, the CDR3 reads TGTGCCAGCAGCTTTTCAGGGAGTTCCCACAATGAGCAGTACTTC. It yields the protein CASSFSGSSHNEQYF. This chain connects TRBV5-4 to TRBJ2-7; the D call may be TRBD1 or TRBD2 (5 bases each). Germline values: CDR1 SGHNT, CDR2 YYREEE (reference sequence). The CDR3 spans 15 residues. Trimming shortened V by 2 bases and J by 7 bases, and 19 bases separated the two germline ends.

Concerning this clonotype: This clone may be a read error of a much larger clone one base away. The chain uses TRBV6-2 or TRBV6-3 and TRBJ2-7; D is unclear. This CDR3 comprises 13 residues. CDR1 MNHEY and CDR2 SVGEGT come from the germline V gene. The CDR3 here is CVSSLEMRYEQYF. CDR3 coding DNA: TGTGTCAGCAGTCTGGAGATGAGGTACGAGCAGTACTTC.

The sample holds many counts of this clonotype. CDR3 region: CASSLDRDYGYTF. DNA for the CDR3: TGCGCCAGCAGCTTGGACAGGGACTATGGCTACACCTTC. The chain links TRBV5-1 to TRBJ1-2, with D maybe TRBD1 (6 bases). V was trimmed by 0 bases and J by 3 bases, leaving 6 bases between them. The CDR3 is 13 residues long. Germline V lookup: CDR1 SGHRS, CDR2 YFSETQ. The full variable domain, rest sourced from reference TRBV5-1 and TRBJ1-2, is KAGVTQTPRYLIKTRGQQVTLSCSPISGHRSVSWYQQTPGQGLQFLFEYFSETQRNKGNFPGRFSGRQFSNSRSEMNVSTLELGDSALYLCASSLDRDYGYTFGSGTRLTVV.

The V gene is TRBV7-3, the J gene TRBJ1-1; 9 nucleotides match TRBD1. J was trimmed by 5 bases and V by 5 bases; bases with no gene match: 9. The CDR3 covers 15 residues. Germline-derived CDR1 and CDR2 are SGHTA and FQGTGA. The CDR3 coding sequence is TGTGCCAGCAGCGAGGACAGGGGACACGCGACTGAAGCTTTCTTT. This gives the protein CASSEDRGHATEAFF.

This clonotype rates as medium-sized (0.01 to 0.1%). The CDR3 protein is CASNGVEAQYF. For the CDR3, the DNA is TGTGCCAGCAATGGAGTCGAGGCCCAGTACTTC. The chain employs TRBV6-2 or TRBV6-3 and TRBJ2-5; D remains ambiguous. V gave up 7 bases and J gave up 9 bases, with 12 bases separating them. The germline V gene has CDR1 MNHEY and CDR2 SVGEGT. CDR3 size: 11 residues.

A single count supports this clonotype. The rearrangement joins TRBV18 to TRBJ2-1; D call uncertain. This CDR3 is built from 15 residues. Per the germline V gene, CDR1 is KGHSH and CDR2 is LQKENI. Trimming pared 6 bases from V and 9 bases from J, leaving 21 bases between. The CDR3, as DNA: TGTGCCAGCTCGAAAACTCAGACCGCAAACACTGAGCAGTTCTTC. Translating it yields CASSKTQTANTEQFF.

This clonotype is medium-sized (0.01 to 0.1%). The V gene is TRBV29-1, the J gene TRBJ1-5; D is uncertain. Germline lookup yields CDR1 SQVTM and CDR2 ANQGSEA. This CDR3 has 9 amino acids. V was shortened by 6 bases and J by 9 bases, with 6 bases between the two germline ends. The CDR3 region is CSVPPPQHF. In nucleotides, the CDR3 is TGCAGCGTCCCCCCGCCCCAGCATTTT.